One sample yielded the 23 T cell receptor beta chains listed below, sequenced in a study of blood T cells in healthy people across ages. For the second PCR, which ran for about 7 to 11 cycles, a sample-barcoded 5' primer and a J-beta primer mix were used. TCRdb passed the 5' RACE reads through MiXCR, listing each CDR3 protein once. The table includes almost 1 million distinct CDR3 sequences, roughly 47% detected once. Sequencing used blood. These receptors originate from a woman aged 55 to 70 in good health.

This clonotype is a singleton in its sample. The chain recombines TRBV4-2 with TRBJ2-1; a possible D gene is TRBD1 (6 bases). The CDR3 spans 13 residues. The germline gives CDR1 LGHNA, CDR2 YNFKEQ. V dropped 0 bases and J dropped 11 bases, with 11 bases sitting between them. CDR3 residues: CASSQDRDIKQFF. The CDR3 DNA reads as TGTGCCAGCAGCCAAGATCGGGACATTAAGCAGTTCTTC.

DNA of the CDR3: TGTGCCAGCAGTTTAAGCAGGGACCCTCTTAGCAATCAGCCCCAGCATTTT. Protein product: CASSLSRDPLSNQPQHF. The rearrangement links TRBV27 to TRBJ1-5; tentative D call: TRBD1 (5 bases). V lost 2 bases, J lost 0 bases, and 14 bases lay in between. There are 17 residues in the CDR3. Germline V gene sequence: CDR1 MNHEY, CDR2 SMNVEV (reference sequence).

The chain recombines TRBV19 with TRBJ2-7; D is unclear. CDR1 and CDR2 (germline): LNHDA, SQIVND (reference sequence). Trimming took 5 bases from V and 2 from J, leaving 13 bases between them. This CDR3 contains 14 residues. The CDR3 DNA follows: TGTGCCAGTAGTGAGAGCGCTCCTCCCTACGAGCAGTACTTC. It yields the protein CASSESAPPYEQYF.

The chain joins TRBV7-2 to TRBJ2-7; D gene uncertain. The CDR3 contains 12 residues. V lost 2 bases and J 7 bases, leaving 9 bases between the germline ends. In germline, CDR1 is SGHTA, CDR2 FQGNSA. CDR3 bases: TGTGCCAGCAGCTTAAGTGGCGTTGAGCAGTACTTC. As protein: CASSLSGVEQYF.

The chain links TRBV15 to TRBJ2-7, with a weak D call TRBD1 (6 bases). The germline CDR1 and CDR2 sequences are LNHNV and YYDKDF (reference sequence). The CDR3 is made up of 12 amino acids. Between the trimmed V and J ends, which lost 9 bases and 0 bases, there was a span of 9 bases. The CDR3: CATRDNSYEQYF. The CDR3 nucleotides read TGTGCCACAAGGGACAACTCCTACGAGCAGTACTTC.

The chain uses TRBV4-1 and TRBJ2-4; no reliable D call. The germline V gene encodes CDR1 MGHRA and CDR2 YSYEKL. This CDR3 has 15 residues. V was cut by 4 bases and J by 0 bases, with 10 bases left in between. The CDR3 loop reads CASSLLALAKNIQYF. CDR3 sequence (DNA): TGCGCCAGCAGCCTTCTCGCCCTAGCCAAAAACATTCAGTACTTC.

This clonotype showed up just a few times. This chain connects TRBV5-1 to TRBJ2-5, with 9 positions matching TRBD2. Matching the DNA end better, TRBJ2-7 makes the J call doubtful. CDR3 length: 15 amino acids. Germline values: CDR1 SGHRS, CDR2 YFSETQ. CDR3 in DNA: TGCGCCAGCAGCTTGGACGCGGGGGGGGTCTACGAGCAGTACTTC. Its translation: CASSLDAGGVYEQYF.

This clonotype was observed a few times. CDR3 DNA sequence: TGTGCCAGCAGTTTAAGTCTGGGGCTCGACGAGCAGTACTTC. This sequence encodes CASSLSLGLDEQYF. J is TRBJ2-7 and V is TRBV28; TRBD1 is a possible D gene (5 bases). The germline V gene encodes CDR1 MDHEN and CDR2 SYDVKM. CDR3 length: 14 amino acids. V dropped 2 bases and J dropped 5 bases, with 13 bases sitting between them. The full variable domain, rest sourced from reference TRBV28 and TRBJ2-7, is DVKVTQSSRYLVKRTGEKVFLECVQDMDHENMFWYRQDPGLGLRLIYFSYDVKMKEKGDIPEGYSVSREKKERFSLILESASTNQTSMYLCASSLSLGLDEQYFGPGTRLTVT.

CDR3: CASSLTAGPGELFF. The CDR3, as DNA: TGCGCCAGCAGCTTGACCGCGGGGCCCGGGGAGCTGTTTTTT. V is TRBV5-1 and J is TRBJ2-2; TRBD2 is a possible D gene (6 bases). V was pared by 1 base and J by 6 bases, with 10 bases between. CDR1 and CDR2 from the germline V gene are SGHRS and YFSETQ. The CDR3 sequence is 14 residues long. The complete variable domain, with remaining parts taken from reference TRBV5-1 and TRBJ2-2, reads KAGVTQTPRYLIKTRGQQVTLSCSPISGHRSVSWYQQTPGQGLQFLFEYFSETQRNKGNFPGRFSGRQFSNSRSEMNVSTLELGDSALYLCASSLTAGPGELFFGEGSRLTVL.

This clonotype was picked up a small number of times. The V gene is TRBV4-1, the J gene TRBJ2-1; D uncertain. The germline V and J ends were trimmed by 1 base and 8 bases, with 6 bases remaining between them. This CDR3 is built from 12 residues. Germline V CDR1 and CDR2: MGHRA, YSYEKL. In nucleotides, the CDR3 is TGCGCCAGCAGCCAAGTTTCGTATGAGCAGTTCTTC. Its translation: CASSQVSYEQFF.

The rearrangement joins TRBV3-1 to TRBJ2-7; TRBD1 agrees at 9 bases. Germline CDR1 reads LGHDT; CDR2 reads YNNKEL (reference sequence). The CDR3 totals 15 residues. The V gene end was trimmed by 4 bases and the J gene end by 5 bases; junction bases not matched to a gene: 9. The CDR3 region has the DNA TGTGCCAGCAGCCCCGGGACAGGGAGTGTAAACGAGCAGTACTTC. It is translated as CASSPGTGSVNEQYF.

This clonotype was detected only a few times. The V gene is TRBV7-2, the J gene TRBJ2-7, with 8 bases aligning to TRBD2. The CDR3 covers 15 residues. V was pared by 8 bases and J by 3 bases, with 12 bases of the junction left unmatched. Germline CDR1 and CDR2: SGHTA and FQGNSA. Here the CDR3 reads CASASASGRYYEQYF. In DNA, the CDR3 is TGTGCCAGCGCATCAGCGAGCGGGAGATACTACGAGCAGTACTTC.

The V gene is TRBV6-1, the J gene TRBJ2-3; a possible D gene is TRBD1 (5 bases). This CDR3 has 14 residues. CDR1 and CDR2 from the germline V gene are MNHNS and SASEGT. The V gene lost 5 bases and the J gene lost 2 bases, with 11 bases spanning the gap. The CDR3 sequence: CASSLDTYTDTQYF. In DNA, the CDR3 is TGTGCCAGCAGTTTGGACACGTACACAGATACGCAGTATTTT.

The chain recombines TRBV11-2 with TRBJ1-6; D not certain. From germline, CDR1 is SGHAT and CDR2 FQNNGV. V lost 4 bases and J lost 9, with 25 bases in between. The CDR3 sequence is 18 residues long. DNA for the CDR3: TGTGCCAGCAGCTCCATACGGAGGGCCCACCAGCGCGGTTCACCCCTCCACTTT. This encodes CASSSIRRAHQRGSPLHF. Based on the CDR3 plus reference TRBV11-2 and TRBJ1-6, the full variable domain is EAGVAQSPRYKIIEKRQSVAFWCNPISGHATLYWYQQILGQGPKLLIQFQNNGVVDDSQLPKDRFSAERLKGVDSTLKIQPAKLEDSAVYLCASSSIRRAHQRGSPLHFGNGTRLTVT.

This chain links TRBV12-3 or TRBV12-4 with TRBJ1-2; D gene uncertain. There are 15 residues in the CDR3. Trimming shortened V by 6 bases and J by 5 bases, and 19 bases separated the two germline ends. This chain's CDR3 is CASSPTERVGYGYTF. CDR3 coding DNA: TGTGCCAGCAGCCCGACGGAGAGGGTAGGGTATGGCTACACCTTC.

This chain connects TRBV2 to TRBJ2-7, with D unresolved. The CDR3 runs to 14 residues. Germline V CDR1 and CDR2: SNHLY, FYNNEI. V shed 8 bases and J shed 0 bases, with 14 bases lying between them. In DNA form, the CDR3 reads TGTGCCAGCGGTGTCGAGATTAGCTCCTACGAGCAGTACTTC. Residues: CASGVEISSYEQYF.

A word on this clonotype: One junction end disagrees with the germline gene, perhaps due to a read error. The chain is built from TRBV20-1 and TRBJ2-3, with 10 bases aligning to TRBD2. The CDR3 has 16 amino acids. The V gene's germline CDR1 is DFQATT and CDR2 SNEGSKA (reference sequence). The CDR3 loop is CSASFLAGEVGDTQYF. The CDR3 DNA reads TGCAGTGCTAGTTTCCTAGCGGGAGAGGTTGGAGATACACAGTATTTT.

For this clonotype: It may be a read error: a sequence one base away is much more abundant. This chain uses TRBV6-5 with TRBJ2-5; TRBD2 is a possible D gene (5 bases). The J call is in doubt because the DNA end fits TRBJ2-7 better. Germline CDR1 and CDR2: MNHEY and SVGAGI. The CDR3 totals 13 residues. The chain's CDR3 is CASSDGLAYEQYF. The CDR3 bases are TGTGCCAGCAGTGACGGCCTAGCTTACGAGCAGTACTTC.

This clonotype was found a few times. CDR3 bases: TGTGCCAGCGCTGGCAGGGTGGCTGGGGCCAACGTCCTGACTTTC. Translation: CASAGRVAGANVLTF. This chain links TRBV7-9 with TRBJ2-6; a possible D gene is TRBD1 (5 bases). The CDR3 has 15 amino acids. The V end was cut by 8 bases, the J end by 2 bases, with 13 bases between. The germline CDR1 and CDR2 sequences are SEHNR and FQNEAQ (reference sequence).

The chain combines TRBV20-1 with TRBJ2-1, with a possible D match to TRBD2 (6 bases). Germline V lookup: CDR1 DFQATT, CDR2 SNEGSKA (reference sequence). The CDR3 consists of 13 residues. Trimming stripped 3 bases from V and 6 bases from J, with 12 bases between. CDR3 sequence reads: CSASGRGINEQFF. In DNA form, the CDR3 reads TGCAGTGCTAGCGGGAGAGGAATCAATGAGCAGTTCTTC.

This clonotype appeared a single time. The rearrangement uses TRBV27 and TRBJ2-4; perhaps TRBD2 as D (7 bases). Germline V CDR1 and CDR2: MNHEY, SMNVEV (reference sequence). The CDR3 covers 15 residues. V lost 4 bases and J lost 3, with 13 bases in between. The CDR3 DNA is TGTGCCAGCAGTTCAGGGGAGGGGGGCAAAAACATTCAGTACTTC. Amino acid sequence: CASSSGEGGKNIQYF.

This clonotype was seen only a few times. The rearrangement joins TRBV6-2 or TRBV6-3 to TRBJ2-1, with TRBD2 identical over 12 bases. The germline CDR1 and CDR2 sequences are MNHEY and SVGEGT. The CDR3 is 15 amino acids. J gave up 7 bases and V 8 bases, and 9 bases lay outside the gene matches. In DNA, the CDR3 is TGTGCCAGCGGGTCGACTAGCGGGAGTCGAAATGAGCAGTTCTTC. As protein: CASGSTSGSRNEQFF.

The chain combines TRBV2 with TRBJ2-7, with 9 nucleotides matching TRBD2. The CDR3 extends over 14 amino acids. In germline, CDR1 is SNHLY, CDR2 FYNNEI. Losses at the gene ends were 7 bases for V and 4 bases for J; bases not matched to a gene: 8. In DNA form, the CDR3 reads TGTGCCAGCAACATAGCGGGAGTGAGGTACGAGCAGTACTTC. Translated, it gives CASNIAGVRYEQYF.